This entry describes one T cell receptor beta chain. Generated by immunoSEQ multiplex PCR, the TCRdb table keeps only in-frame clones and is missing some. Here the sample spans fewer than 180,000 clones, 94% being singletons. With V trimmed by 4 bases and J by 11 bases, 3 bases remained unmatched. The germline CDR1 and CDR2 sequences are WNHNN and SYGVQD (reference sequence). The CDR3 is 11 residues long. The record originates from a study of T cell responses to AZD1222 COVID-19 vaccine. The sequences come from peripheral blood, collected on day 0 of AZD1222 vaccination. V gene TRBV10-1 combines with J gene TRBJ1-1, with TRBD1 identical over 8 bases. The receptor's source is an adult in good health. For the CDR3, the DNA is TGCGCCAGCAGTGGGACAGGGAACGCTTTCTTT. Amino acids: CASSGTGNAFF.